The 14 T cell receptor beta chains given below trace back to one sample, sequenced in a study of T cell responses to AZD1222 COVID-19 vaccine. Sequenced by immunoSEQ multiplex PCR; TCRdb stores in-frame clones only, minus some. The repertoire holds about 170,000 clones, around 87% seen once, with about 6.9% in the top ten. Specimen: peripheral blood, collected on day 0 of AZD1222 vaccination. The receptors stem from an adult in good health.

This clone has only one observation. The chain employs TRBV7-9 and TRBJ2-1; the match to TRBD2 covers 10 bases. The CDR3 runs 15 residues. Germline V lookup: CDR1 SEHNR, CDR2 FQNEAQ (reference sequence). V gave up 1 base and J gave up 8 bases; unmatched junction bases: 5. CDR3 amino acids: CASSLGSGGADEQFF. CDR3 nucleotide sequence: TGTGCCAGCAGCTTAGGCAGCGGGGGGGCGGATGAGCAGTTCTTC.

V and J are TRBV15 and TRBJ1-3; TRBD1 might be the D (5 bases). The CDR3 length is 16 residues. The V and J ends lost 0 bases and 4 bases respectively, with 13 bases between them. Germline V gene data show CDR1 as LNHNV and CDR2 as YYDKDF (reference sequence). CDR3 nucleotides: TGTGCCACCAGCAGAGAGGGGCCCGGGTTCGGAAACACCATATATTTT. It is translated as CATSREGPGFGNTIYF. Full variable domain (missing parts from reference TRBV15 and TRBJ1-3): DAMVIQNPRYQVTQFGKPVTLSCSQTLNHNVMYWYQQKSSQAPKLLFHYYDKDFNNEADTPDNFQSRRPNTSFCFLDIRSPGLGDTAMYLCATSREGPGFGNTIYFGEGSWLTVV.

A few counts support this clone. The rearrangement links TRBV11-2 to TRBJ1-1; tentatively, D is TRBD1 (5 bases). The V end lost 6 bases, the J end lost 6 bases, and 14 bases lay between the germline ends. Germline assignment: CDR1 SGHAT and CDR2 FQNNGV. This CDR3 contains 13 residues. CDR3 nucleotides: TGTGCCAGCAGAATTAGCAGGGCCGCTGAAGCTTTCTTT. It is translated as CASRISRAAEAFF.

The chain recombines TRBV9 with TRBJ2-3; tentative D call: TRBD2 (6 bases). V was cut by 3 bases and J by 2 bases, with 19 bases left in between. This CDR3 has 17 amino acids. Looked up from germline, CDR1 is SGDLS and CDR2 is YYNGEE. In nucleotides, the CDR3 is TGTGCCAGCAGCGAGGGACCCAGCGGGCGACTCACAGATACGCAGTATTTT. It encodes CASSEGPSGRLTDTQYF.

This clone was seen a single time. The chain has TRBV28 and TRBJ2-2; D is perhaps TRBD2 (7 bases). CDR1 is MDHEN and CDR2 is SYDVKM in the germline V gene. V was cut by 8 bases and J by 1 base, with 23 bases left in between. The CDR3 runs 18 residues. DNA for the CDR3: TGTGCCAGCGACCGGCAACGGGGGGCCAAGATGAACACCGGGGAGCTGTTTTTT. This translates into CASDRQRGAKMNTGELFF.

V usage is TRBV15 and J usage is TRBJ1-2, with D tentatively TRBD1 (5 bases). Germline CDR1 LNHNV, CDR2 YYDKDF (reference sequence). CDR3 length equals 14 residues. V lost 2 bases and J 3 bases, leaving 10 bases between the germline ends. Here the CDR3 reads CATSRRGLYYGYTF. CDR3 DNA: TGTGCCACCAGCAGAAGGGGTCTTTACTATGGCTACACCTTC.

This rearrangement joins TRBV11-3 to TRBJ2-2; D is undetermined. CDR3 length equals 13 residues. Trimming stripped 5 bases from V and 7 bases from J, with 11 bases between. CDR1 is SGHNT, CDR2 YENEEA, per germline. The CDR3 loop reads CASSPLGYGELFF. In DNA form, the CDR3 reads TGTGCCAGCAGCCCCCTAGGTTACGGGGAGCTGTTTTTT.

The chain recombines TRBV29-1 with TRBJ2-3; D gene uncertain. Trimming shortened V by 5 bases and J by 6 bases, and 12 bases separated the two germline ends. In germline, CDR1 is SQVTM, CDR2 ANQGSEA. The CDR3 consists of 12 residues. Here the CDR3 reads CSVPGSTDTQYF. The CDR3 nucleotides read TGCAGCGTTCCCGGCTCGACCGATACGCAGTATTTT.

The J gene is TRBJ2-3, the V gene TRBV5-4, with 10 bases fitting TRBD2. The CDR3 consists of 15 residues. Germline CDR1 and CDR2: SGHNT and YYREEE (reference sequence). J was trimmed by 7 bases and V by 1 base; bases with no gene match: 6. CDR3 region: CASSLWLAGENTQYF. CDR3 sequence (DNA): TGTGCCAGCAGCTTGTGGCTAGCGGGGGAAAATACGCAGTATTTT.

The chain employs TRBV4-1 and TRBJ2-1; TRBD2 aligns across 10 bases. The CDR3 consists of 17 residues. CDR1 MGHRA and CDR2 YSYEKL come from the germline V gene. Trimming took 3 bases from V and 4 from J; bases not matched to a gene: 9. The chain's CDR3 is CASSQGSGGAAYNEQFF. As DNA, the CDR3 is TGCGCCAGCAGCCAGGGAAGCGGGGGGGCGGCTTACAATGAGCAGTTCTTC.

The V call is TRBV24-1, the J call TRBJ1-1, with a tentative D call TRBD1 (5 bases). V was cut by 4 bases and J by 1 base, with 6 bases left in between. The CDR3 is 13 amino acids. Germline assignment: CDR1 KGHDR and CDR2 SFDVKD. The CDR3 coding sequence is TGTGCCACCAGTGAGGGGCAGAACACTGAAGCTTTCTTT. Its protein is CATSEGQNTEAFF.

The chain carries TRBV6-5 and TRBJ1-2, with TRBD1 matching 8 bases. Trimming took 6 bases from V and 4 from J; bases not matched to a gene: 10. This CDR3 spans 15 amino acids. Germline CDR1 reads MNHEY; CDR2 reads SVGAGI. The CDR3 is CASRPTPDRVYGYTF. DNA for the CDR3: TGTGCCAGCAGACCCACTCCGGACAGGGTCTATGGCTACACCTTC.

The V call is TRBV28, the J call TRBJ1-5, with no clear D. With 6 bases removed from V and 1 base from J, the gap between germline ends came to 13 bases. Germline CDR1 MDHEN, CDR2 SYDVKM. The CDR3 length is 15 residues. DNA of the CDR3: TGTGCCAGCAGCTGGTATGGGGTGAGCAATCAGCCCCAGCATTTT. Protein product: CASSWYGVSNQPQHF.

A single count supports this clone. The chain combines TRBV18 with TRBJ1-3; TRBD1 matches 7 bases. The ends lost 1 base at V and 0 bases at J; junction bases unmatched: 6. Germline V gives CDR1 KGHSH, CDR2 LQKENI. This CDR3 is built from 17 residues. CDR3 protein: CASSPRGGQASGNTIYF. CDR3 coding DNA: TGTGCCAGCTCACCACGAGGGGGCCAAGCCTCTGGAAACACCATATATTTT.